Each of the 22 T cell receptor beta chains below was sequenced from the same sample in a study of metastatic and nonmetastatic thyroid tumors. TCRdb reassembled clones from the PCR reads with MiXCR. The table shows tens of thousands of clones, with about 20% occurring only once. Prior to thyroid surgery, none of the patients had received any treatment. The sample taken for sequencing was blood. These receptors came from a female donor with papillary thyroid cancer or a benign thyroid nodule (not recorded which). Some clones in this sample may be carry-over from other donors' samples.

About this clone itself: This may arise from a read error, as a much more abundant clone is one base away. CDR3 sequence reads: CASSLSGTGSGNTIYF. The CDR3 nucleotides are TGTGCCAGCAGCTTGTCAGGAACTGGCTCTGGAAACACCATATATTTT. This chain connects TRBV5-6 to TRBJ1-3; D ambiguous. CDR1 is SGHDT and CDR2 is YYEEEE in the germline V gene. The V gene lost 1 base and the J gene lost 0 bases, with 11 bases spanning the gap. The length of the CDR3 is 16 residues. The full variable domain, its missing parts supplied by reference TRBV5-6 and TRBJ1-3, is DAGVTQSPTHLIKTRGQQVTLRCSPKSGHDTVSWYQQALGQGPQFIFQYYEEEERQRGNFPDRFSGHQFPNYSSELNVNALLLGDSALYLCASSLSGTGSGNTIYFGEGSWLTVV.

A remark on this clone: This may be a read error, as it is one base from a much larger clone. The sample carries other DNA sequences with the same CDR3. This chain uses TRBV14 with TRBJ2-5; 10 nucleotides line up with TRBD2. The CDR3 covers 14 residues. Germline trimming cut 4 bases from V and 4 bases from J; bases unmatched to any gene: 3. Germline V gives CDR1 SGHDN, CDR2 FVKESK. The CDR3 here is CASSRRLAGETQYF. Here the CDR3 DNA reads TGTGCCAGCAGCCGTCGACTAGCGGGAGAGACCCAGTACTTC.

This clone was detected ten times or more. This chain connects TRBV3-1 to TRBJ1-1, with 10 nucleotides matching TRBD1. Germline values: CDR1 LGHDT, CDR2 YNNKEL (reference sequence). This CDR3 region has 16 residues. Trimming took 6 bases from V and 0 from J; bases not matched to a gene: 7. CDR3 sequence (DNA): TGTGCCAGCAGATACCGGGACAGGGGTCTGAACACTGAAGCTTTCTTT. Translation: CASRYRDRGLNTEAFF.

This clone has a count of ten or more. The same CDR3 is also encoded by other DNA sequences in this sample. The genes are TRBV30 and TRBJ1-1; 10 nucleotides align to TRBD1. The CDR3 consists of 16 residues. The germline V gene encodes CDR1 GTSNPN and CDR2 SVGIG (reference sequence). V trimming: 0 bases; J trimming: 4 bases; junction bases outside the gene matches: 8. For the CDR3, the DNA is TGTGCCTGGAGTGTATGGGGGACAGGGGATTCCACTGAAGCTTTCTTT. Translation gives CAWSVWGTGDSTEAFF.

This clone was seen only a few times. One junction end disagrees with the germline gene, perhaps due to a read error. The chain is built from TRBV28 and TRBJ1-6; tentatively, D is TRBD1 (5 bases). CDR3 size: 16 residues. Germline V gene lookup returns CDR1 MDHEN and CDR2 SYDVKM. In DNA form, the CDR3 reads TGTGTCAGCAGTTTAGCACATGGGGCGGGTAATTCACCCCTCCACTTT. Its translation: CVSSLAHGAGNSPLHF.

The chain joins TRBV20-1 to TRBJ2-5, with TRBD2 matching 7 bases. The CDR3 covers 13 residues. Losses at the gene ends were 2 bases for V and 5 bases for J; bases not matched to a gene: 5. The V gene's germline CDR1 is DFQATT and CDR2 SNEGSKA (reference sequence). DNA for the CDR3: TGCAGTGCTAGACCGGGACTACTGGAGACCCAGTACTTC. Its translation is CSARPGLLETQYF.

This clone was detected a few times. A much larger clone differs from this one at a single base, so this may be a read error. The rearrangement uses TRBV12-3 or TRBV12-4 and TRBJ2-1, with 8 nucleotides matching TRBD2. This CDR3 spans 14 amino acids. The V and J ends lost 5 bases and 6 bases, in that order; junction bases with no gene match: 6. The CDR3 DNA reads as TGTGCCAGCAGTCCCGGACTAGCCGGCAATGAGCAGTTCTTC. This gives the protein CASSPGLAGNEQFF.

Regarding this clone: A much larger clone lies one base from this, so it may be a read error. This rearrangement joins TRBV20-1 to TRBJ2-5; a weak D match, TRBD2 (6 bases). The V end lost 5 bases, the J end lost 5 bases, and 15 bases lay between the germline ends. Germline V gene lookup returns CDR1 DFQATT and CDR2 SNEGSKA (reference sequence). CDR3 length: 13 residues. CDR3 nucleotides: TGCAGTGCTCCTAGCGTTGTTGTTGAGACCCAGTACTTC. This codes for CSAPSVVVETQYF.

This clone was observed many times. The V call is TRBV28, the J call TRBJ1-5; TRBD1 might be the D (5 bases). The V gene lost 0 bases and the J gene lost 5 bases, with 14 bases spanning the gap. The length of the CDR3 is 16 residues. The germline V gene has CDR1 MDHEN and CDR2 SYDVKM. As DNA, the CDR3 is TGTGCCAGCAGTTTATGGGGGTTCGTACAGGATCAGCCCCAGCATTTT. Translated: CASSLWGFVQDQPQHF.

The chain has TRBV20-1 and TRBJ1-2; the D is unclear. Germline-derived CDR1 and CDR2 are DFQATT and SNEGSKA (reference sequence). The CDR3 length is 12 residues. The germline V and J ends were trimmed by 7 bases and 3 bases, with 12 bases remaining between them. CDR3 nucleotides: TGCAGTGGGAGAAAGGGAGACTATGGCTACACCTTC. The encoded protein is CSGRKGDYGYTF.

V usage is TRBV11-1 and J usage is TRBJ2-3, with D maybe TRBD2 (6 bases). Germline V gene lookup returns CDR1 SGHAT and CDR2 FQDESV (reference sequence). The V end was cut by 5 bases, the J end by 4 bases, with 19 bases between. This CDR3 is 16 amino acids long. CDR3 residues: CASSRGFSSSADTQYF. The DNA for the CDR3 is TGTGCCAGCAGCCGGGGGTTCAGTTCTAGCGCAGATACGCAGTATTTT. Full variable domain (remainder filled in from reference TRBV11-1 and TRBJ2-3): EAEVAQSPRYKITEKSQAVAFWCDPISGHATLYWYRQILGQGPELLVQFQDESVVDDSQLPKDRFSAERLKGVDSTLKIQPAELGDSAMYLCASSRGFSSSADTQYFGPGTRLTVL.

This clone was counted many times. The V and J genes are TRBV6-1 and TRBJ1-1; D not certain. V gave up 5 bases and J gave up 1 base, with 5 bases separating them. CDR3 length: 12 residues. The germline V gene encodes CDR1 MNHNS and CDR2 SASEGT. The CDR3 loop is CASSSWNTEAFF. The CDR3 nucleotides read TGTGCCAGCAGTTCTTGGAACACTGAAGCTTTCTTT.

There are a few counts of this clone. The chain is built from TRBV27 and TRBJ2-1; 10 nucleotides agree with TRBD2. The J segment lost 4 bases and the V segment lost 7 bases, leaving 7 bases of the junction unmatched. The CDR3 covers 15 residues. Germline CDR1 reads MNHEY; CDR2 reads SMNVEV (reference sequence). The CDR3: CASIVASGSYNEQFF. In nucleotides, the CDR3 is TGTGCCAGCATCGTAGCTAGCGGGAGTTACAATGAGCAGTTCTTC.

This clone was seen many times. CDR3 in amino acids: CASSDNRVGYTF. The CDR3 DNA reads as TGCGCCAGCAGTGACAACAGGGTTGGCTACACCTTC. This rearrangement joins TRBV10-1 to TRBJ1-2; tentative D call: TRBD1 (6 bases). V gave up 3 bases and J gave up 7 bases, with 9 bases separating them. The CDR3 loop spans 12 amino acids. The germline V gene encodes CDR1 WNHNN and CDR2 SYGVQD (reference sequence).

This clone was seen at least ten times. The CDR3 bases are TGTGCCAGCAGCCCGCGGGGGCGGGAGGGCTACGAGCAGTACTTC. Protein: CASSPRGREGYEQYF. This chain uses TRBV7-9 with TRBJ2-7; 9 nucleotides align to TRBD2. Trimming at V came to 5 bases and at J to 3 bases, leaving 8 bases not matched to a gene. Germline-derived CDR1 and CDR2 are SEHNR and FQNEAQ (reference sequence). The CDR3 runs to 15 residues.

This clone was counted at least ten times. The rearrangement uses TRBV18 and TRBJ2-5; D uncertain. The CDR3 contains 15 residues. The germline V and J ends were trimmed by 2 bases and 1 base, with 11 bases remaining between them. Germline CDR1 KGHSH, CDR2 LQKENI. In DNA, the CDR3 is TGTGCCAGCTCACCAGTCGTGGCAGCCCAAGAGACCCAGTACTTC. It translates to CASSPVVAAQETQYF.

This clone was picked up many times. V gene TRBV24-1 combines with J gene TRBJ2-6, with D hard to call. The germline V gene encodes CDR1 KGHDR and CDR2 SFDVKD. Trimming shortened V by 2 bases and J by 0 bases, and 7 bases separated the two germline ends. The CDR3 is 16 amino acids. CDR3 coding DNA: TGTGCCACCAGTGATTCGACCTTCTCTGGGGCCAACGTCCTGACTTTC. Translated: CATSDSTFSGANVLTF.

This clone was observed many times. CDR3 in DNA: TGTGCCAGCAGTTTCGGGACTAGCTCCACAGATACGCAGTATTTT. Its protein product is CASSFGTSSTDTQYF. The chain couples TRBV6-1 to TRBJ2-3; TRBD2 matches 9 bases. The germline V gene encodes CDR1 MNHNS and CDR2 SASEGT. V shed 5 bases, J shed 2 bases, and the junction held 5 bases outside the gene matches. The CDR3 spans 15 residues.

The sample holds a few counts of this clone. The V and J genes are TRBV28 and TRBJ2-7; the match to TRBD1 covers 9 bases. CDR3 length: 15 residues. Germline loops: CDR1 MDHEN, CDR2 SYDVKM. The J segment lost 4 bases and the V segment lost 5 bases, leaving 9 bases of the junction unmatched. The CDR3 here is CASSPYGGQGYEQYF. CDR3 in DNA: TGTGCCAGCAGTCCCTATGGTGGACAGGGGTACGAGCAGTACTTC.

The chain recombines TRBV19 with TRBJ1-3; D uncertain. Germline V lookup: CDR1 LNHDA, CDR2 SQIVND (reference sequence). The CDR3 runs to 13 residues. Deletions cut 4 bases from V and 3 bases from J, with 7 bases between. CDR3 residues: CASSSQNGNTIYF. Written as DNA, the CDR3 is TGTGCCAGTAGTAGCCAAAATGGAAACACCATATATTTT.

In this sample, this clone turned up many times. V is TRBV5-1 and J is TRBJ2-3; TRBD2 matches at 7 bases. The CDR3 sequence is 16 residues long. Germline loops: CDR1 SGHRS, CDR2 YFSETQ. Trimming at V came to 0 bases and at J to 4 bases, leaving 8 bases not matched to a gene. The chain's CDR3 is CASSLDGGYRADTQYF. The CDR3 region has the DNA TGCGCCAGCAGCTTGGACGGGGGGTACCGGGCAGATACGCAGTATTTT.

A few counts support this clone. A read error may produce the germline difference seen at one junction end. The chain joins TRBV6-1 to TRBJ2-5, with D perhaps assigned TRBD1 or TRBD2 (6 bases each). From germline, CDR1 is MNHNS and CDR2 SASEGT. The CDR3 covers 15 residues. The CDR3 coding sequence is TGTGTCAGCAGACAGGCCTGGACTAATAGGGAGACCCAGTACTTC. As protein: CVSRQAWTNRETQYF.